A single sample gave rise to the 23 T cell receptor beta chains below, sequenced in a study of early T cells in non-severe SARS-CoV-2 infection. MiXCR was run by TCRdb on the 5' RACE reads, yielding one entry per CDR3 protein. Found here are 25,000 to 35,000 distinct CDR3 sequences, approximately 6.4% of them singletons; the top ten hold 34%. The starting material was whole blood, obtained at baseline. All receptors derive from an adult who was a healthcare worker with PCR-confirmed SARS-CoV-2 infection or an uninfected control (not recorded which).

This clonotype occurred many times. The chain recombines TRBV30 with TRBJ1-2; unclear D gene. The CDR3 spans 12 residues. CDR1 GTSNPN and CDR2 SVGIG come from the germline V gene (reference sequence). Trimming took off 3 bases at V and 4 bases at J, with 9 bases between the two ends. In DNA, the CDR3 is TGTGCCTGGAGCGCAATCCTCTATGGCTACACCTTC. This translates into CAWSAILYGYTF. Full variable domain (rest looked up from reference TRBV30 and TRBJ1-2): SQTIHQWPATLVQPVGSPLSLECTVEGTSNPNLYWYRQAAGRGLQLLFYSVGIGQISSEVPQNLSASRPQDRQFILSSKKLLLSDSGFYLCAWSAILYGYTFGSGTRLTVV.

Only a few counts were recorded for this clonotype. The V gene is TRBV30, the J gene TRBJ2-1; D possibly corresponds to TRBD1 (6 bases). The germline CDR1 and CDR2 sequences are GTSNPN and SVGIG (reference sequence). The CDR3 contains 12 residues. The V end lost 0 bases, the J end lost 8 bases, and 8 bases lay between the germline ends. The CDR3 coding sequence is TGTGCCTGGAGTGTTGGGGGCTATGAGCAGTTCTTC. Translating it yields CAWSVGGYEQFF.

This clonotype has only a few counts. The V and J genes are TRBV24-1 and TRBJ2-3, with TRBD2 matching 9 bases. V was pared by 2 bases and J by 2 bases, with 4 bases of the junction left unmatched. The CDR3 has 16 residues. Germline values: CDR1 KGHDR, CDR2 SFDVKD. CDR3 protein: CATSDSIAGDTDTQYF. The CDR3 DNA is TGTGCCACCAGTGATTCGATAGCGGGAGACACAGATACGCAGTATTTT.

This clonotype was recorded at least ten times. The rearrangement uses TRBV24-1 and TRBJ2-5; D is undetermined. Germline V gives CDR1 KGHDR, CDR2 SFDVKD. V was shortened by 3 bases and J by 1 base, with 8 bases between the two germline ends. The CDR3 totals 14 residues. The CDR3 protein is CATSDVGSQETQYF. In DNA form, the CDR3 reads TGTGCCACCAGTGATGTTGGCAGCCAAGAGACCCAGTACTTC.

This clonotype was seen repeatedly, ten times or more. CDR3 in amino acids: CASTYPSGNQPQHF. The CDR3 DNA reads as TGTGCCAGCACCTATCCCTCGGGCAATCAGCCCCAGCATTTT. The rearrangement uses TRBV28 and TRBJ1-5; no reliable D call. Trimming removed 7 bases at V and 2 bases at J, with 12 bases between. This CDR3 contains 14 residues. Germline V gene data show CDR1 as MDHEN and CDR2 as SYDVKM.

This clonotype showed up many times. This chain uses TRBV4-2 with TRBJ1-2; TRBD1 matches at 8 bases. CDR1 and CDR2 from the germline V gene are LGHNA and YNFKEQ. J was trimmed by 1 base and V by 4 bases; bases with no gene match: 5. This CDR3 has 15 amino acids. The CDR3 region is CASSPRQGYNYGYTF. The CDR3 nucleotides read TGTGCCAGCAGCCCTCGACAGGGGTATAACTATGGCTACACCTTC.

Turning to this clonotype: This may come from a read error, since a much larger clone is one base off. The CDR3 DNA reads TGCGCCAGCAGCCAAGATCGGGCTGAAAAACTGTTTTTT. Encoded protein: CASSQDRAEKLFF. This chain connects TRBV4-3 to TRBJ1-4; no firm D call. Germline lookup yields CDR1 LGHNA and CDR2 YSLEER. The CDR3 totals 13 residues. V shed 0 bases and J shed 7 bases, with 6 bases lying between them.

This clonotype was recorded many times. The chain uses TRBV5-4 and TRBJ2-5, with 7 bases identical to TRBD1. The CDR3 runs to 13 residues. Losses at the gene ends were 5 bases for V and 4 bases for J; bases not matched to a gene: 5. Germline CDR1 reads SGHNT; CDR2 reads YYREEE (reference sequence). The CDR3 spells CASSPQGTETQYF. CDR3 nucleotide sequence: TGTGCCAGCAGTCCACAGGGGACAGAGACCCAGTACTTC.

This clonotype was found many times. This sequence joins TRBV28 and TRBJ2-7, with 12 bases that match TRBD2. V was clipped by 4 bases and J by 2 bases; unmatched bases: 3. The CDR3 totals 15 residues. Germline-derived CDR1 and CDR2 are MDHEN and SYDVKM. The CDR3 protein is CASSSGLAGPYEQYF. In nucleotides, the CDR3 is TGTGCCAGCAGTTCCGGACTAGCGGGACCCTACGAGCAGTACTTC.

There are a few counts of this clonotype. The rearrangement links TRBV18 to TRBJ1-4; D unresolved. V gave up 5 bases and J gave up 6 bases, with 10 bases separating them. Germline V CDR1 and CDR2: KGHSH, LQKENI. This CDR3 spans 13 amino acids. The CDR3 DNA follows: TGTGCCAGCTCAGCTCTGCGGTATGAAAAACTGTTTTTT. This translates into CASSALRYEKLFF.

In its sample, this clonotype was seen many times. The chain joins TRBV5-1 to TRBJ1-1; TRBD1 might be the D (6 bases). The CDR3 has 14 amino acids. Germline CDR1 reads SGHRS; CDR2 reads YFSETQ. The germline V and J ends were trimmed by 7 bases and 1 base, with 14 bases remaining between them. Here the CDR3 reads CASRISTGNTEAFF. The CDR3 nucleotides are TGCGCCAGCCGTATCTCGACAGGGAACACTGAAGCTTTCTTT.

This clonotype has a count of ten or more. This sequence joins TRBV20-1 and TRBJ2-3; D might be TRBD1 or TRBD2, each matching 5 bases. The germline V gene encodes CDR1 DFQATT and CDR2 SNEGSKA (reference sequence). This CDR3 is built from 14 residues. V lost 6 bases and J lost 10, with 23 bases in between. The CDR3 here is CSALPGTEYYPQYF. In DNA form, the CDR3 reads TGCAGTGCACTACCCGGGACGGAATACTATCCGCAGTATTTT.

The gene calls are TRBV7-2 and TRBJ2-7; 7 bases fit TRBD2. The J segment lost 2 bases and the V segment lost 5 bases, leaving 3 bases of the junction unmatched. Germline V gene data show CDR1 as SGHTA and CDR2 as FQGNSA. CDR3 length: 13 residues. CDR3 bases: TGTGCCAGCAGCCGGGGGGATACCTACGAGCAGTACTTC. It yields the protein CASSRGDTYEQYF.

This chain uses TRBV14 with TRBJ2-7; possible D gene TRBD2, 5 bases. The germline CDR1 and CDR2 sequences are SGHDN and FVKESK. This CDR3 region has 12 residues. V lost 8 bases and J lost 7, with 15 bases in between. The CDR3 here is CASGRVLGEQYF. CDR3 in DNA: TGTGCCAGCGGGCGGGTGCTCGGGGAGCAGTACTTC. The full variable domain, with the rest looked up from reference TRBV14 and TRBJ2-7, is EAGVTQFPSHSVIEKGQTVTLRCDPISGHDNLYWYRRVMGKEIKFLLHFVKESKQDESGMPNNRFLAERTGGTYSTLKVQPAELEDSGVYFCASGRVLGEQYFGPGTRLTVT.

The table lists this clonotype with many counts. The chain is built from TRBV30 and TRBJ1-2; 7 bases fit TRBD1. The CDR3 covers 15 residues. Germline CDR1 and CDR2: GTSNPN and SVGIG (reference sequence). The V gene end was trimmed by 2 bases and the J gene end by 0 bases; junction bases not matched to a gene: 6. The CDR3 protein is CAWSKDRTANYGYTF. CDR3 bases: TGTGCCTGGAGTAAGGACAGGACGGCTAACTATGGCTACACCTTC. The complete variable domain, with remaining parts taken from reference TRBV30 and TRBJ1-2, reads SQTIHQWPATLVQPVGSPLSLECTVEGTSNPNLYWYRQAAGRGLQLLFYSVGIGQISSEVPQNLSASRPQDRQFILSSKKLLLSDSGFYLCAWSKDRTANYGYTFGSGTRLTVV.

At least ten counts were recorded for this clonotype. V gene TRBV5-4 combines with J gene TRBJ2-5; a possible D gene is TRBD1 (5 bases). V was trimmed by 1 base and J by 1 base, leaving 11 bases between them. Germline CDR1 is SGHNT and CDR2 is YYREEE (reference sequence). CDR3 size: 15 residues. Written as DNA, the CDR3 is TGTGCCAGCAGCTTGTCGAGACAGTCCCAAGAGACCCAGTACTTC. Amino acid sequence: CASSLSRQSQETQYF.

The rearrangement joins TRBV7-6 to TRBJ2-1; unclear D gene. The CDR3 totals 12 residues. Germline values: CDR1 SGHVS, CDR2 FNYEAQ. The V end was cut by 1 base, the J end by 9 bases, with 7 bases between. As DNA, the CDR3 is TGTGCCAGCAGCTTAGTGGACGGTGAGCAGTTCTTC. The encoded protein is CASSLVDGEQFF.

The table lists this clonotype with many counts. V usage is TRBV3-1 and J usage is TRBJ2-7, with D maybe TRBD2 (5 bases). There are 13 residues in the CDR3. CDR1 and CDR2 from the germline V gene are LGHDT and YNNKEL (reference sequence). Trimming stripped 8 bases from V and 1 base from J, with 12 bases between. CDR3 coding DNA: TGTGCCAGCGGGTATAGAGGGTCCTACGAGCAGTACTTC. It specifies CASGYRGSYEQYF.

V and J are TRBV5-1 and TRBJ2-5; D not certain. The V gene's germline CDR1 is SGHRS and CDR2 YFSETQ. V lost 0 bases, J lost 1 base, and 10 bases lay in between. This CDR3 spans 15 amino acids. CDR3 in DNA: TGCGCCAGCAGCTTGGCCGGGCAAGGCCAAGAGACCCAGTACTTC. Translating it yields CASSLAGQGQETQYF.

This clonotype was observed many times. The chain links TRBV20-1 to TRBJ1-1; TRBD1 agrees at 7 bases. CDR3 size: 14 residues. After removal of 6 bases from V and 4 bases from J, the junction contained 11 bases not matched to a gene. In germline, CDR1 is DFQATT, CDR2 SNEGSKA (reference sequence). The CDR3 sequence is CSAEGGGSRTEAFF. For the CDR3, the DNA is TGCAGTGCCGAGGGAGGGGGCTCCCGCACTGAAGCTTTCTTT.

This clonotype was seen at least ten times. This rearrangement joins TRBV5-4 to TRBJ2-3; D gene unclear. V was trimmed by 4 bases and J by 2 bases, leaving 11 bases between them. The CDR3 is 14 residues long. The germline V gene has CDR1 SGHNT and CDR2 YYREEE (reference sequence). CDR3 loop: CASSLVQTTDTQYF. The CDR3 DNA follows: TGTGCCAGCAGCCTTGTCCAGACCACAGATACGCAGTATTTT.

This clonotype showed up just a few times. The gene calls are TRBV28 and TRBJ2-7, with D perhaps assigned TRBD1 or TRBD2 (6 bases each). Deletions cut 5 bases from V and 7 bases from J, with 15 bases between. The CDR3 loop spans 13 amino acids. Germline V gives CDR1 MDHEN, CDR2 SYDVKM. Here the CDR3 DNA reads TGTGCCAGCAGTCACCAGAGGGGGGTTGAGCAGTACTTC. Amino acids: CASSHQRGVEQYF.

The V and J genes are TRBV5-5 and TRBJ1-4; 7 nucleotides match TRBD1. J gave up 1 base and V 4 bases, and 1 base lay outside the gene matches. The CDR3 contains 14 residues. CDR1 is SGHKS and CDR2 is YYEKEE in the germline V gene (reference sequence). CDR3 sequence: CASSRQGTNEKLFF. The CDR3 nucleotides are TGTGCCAGCAGCCGACAGGGAACTAATGAAAAACTGTTTTTT.